This T cell receptor (beta chain) was recovered during a study of blood T cell repertoires in COVID-19 (dated by TCRdb to 2020 to 2021). In the study overall: Samples from collaborators originated in the United States, Italy and Spain and spanned both the acute and convalescent phases of COVID-19. Where available, HLA class I and class II types were obtained from metadata supplied by the sample provider rather than from assay-based typing. The repertoires were released in a freely available public database intended as a resource for research on the immune response to SARS-CoV-2. Deeply sampled blood TCRbeta repertoires from subjects exposed to, actively infected with, or recovered from COVID-19 were included in the dataset. The material from the prospective study consisted of cDNA or gDNA derived from T cells, B-cell-depleted T cells, or PBMCs. A de-identified subject ID, COVID-19 status, age in years and sex were almost always included in the sample metadata. Samples came from the ongoing ImmuneRACE study (first 160 participants) plus 1,254 subjects from 6 global collaborators. Study-level results and caveats: Clinical and demographic metadata were provided uncurated, with the amount varying by source and participant.

TCRbeta CDR3 regions were amplified from genomic DNA by means of the immunoSEQ Assay, a bias-controlled multiplex PCR. In the source study's methods: The number of nucleated cells in each sample was estimated by amplification of reference gene primers within the assay. Sequence reads were collapsed and filtered to measure the absolute abundance of every unique TCRbeta CDR3 rearrangement. For each sample, productive Simpson clonality was calculated as the square root of Simpson's diversity index across productive rearrangements. TCRdb obtained this table from immuneACCESS and retained in-frame rearrangements with V and J assigned. These tables miss some clones; where compared with another copy, unresolved V genes account for less than half of the shortfall, and the remainder is unexplained. The V and J calls and clone size were taken over from that table, and D and trimming were inferred from the DNA. Within this sample are fewer than 250,000 clones, with 65% to 90% of them counted one time only. 3.5% to 4% of the sample rests with the top ten.

About this clone: No antigen is known for it. The sample holds no much larger clone one base away, and base qualities are not on file.

Enrolling through a virtual design, the prospective study's participants ranged in age from roughly 18 to 90 years and lived across roughly 24 United States geographic areas. In the prospective study, participants were assigned to cohorts based on the clinical history participants reported in a screening survey and a study questionnaire. In the prospective study, whole blood, serum and a nasopharyngeal or oropharyngeal swab were collected from each participant by mobile phlebotomists. Over a 2-month period, participants in the prospective study had the option of providing additional blood draws and questionnaires. Prospective study blood samples were shipped either frozen or at room temperature before DNA extraction. The CDR3 holds 14 amino acids from the cysteine to the phenylalanine. The only DNA kept is the CDR3, 42 bases in frame from the first base. Via the germline V gene, CDR1 is SGHTA and CDR2 FQGTGA. V sheds 5 bases and J sheds 0 bases, leaving 11 bases between their ends.

The receptor was isolated from a woman in her 40s with acute COVID-19. The sequenced material came from PBMCs or T cells enriched from blood (not recorded which). The chain is encoded by TRBV7-3 joined to TRBJ2-7, with TRBD2 perhaps the D gene, on 5 matching bases. The CDR3 has the sequence CASSLSGSSYEQYF. The DNA is as follows: TGTGCCAGCAGCCTAAGTGGGAGCTCCTACGAGCAGTACTTC.